The 10 T cell receptor beta chains listed next were all sequenced from one sample in a study of blood T cell repertoires in COVID-19. The repertoire was sequenced with immunoSEQ multiplex PCR; TCRdb's copy has only in-frame clones and lacks some. The sample holds some 80,000 clones; more than 65% are singletons and the top ten take approximately 20%. Sequencing input: peripheral blood. These receptors were obtained from a woman between 45 and 60 years old with acute or convalescent COVID-19.

The chain is built from TRBV3-1 (or the pseudogene TRBV3-2) and TRBJ1-3, with a weak D call TRBD1 (6 bases). Germline V CDR1 and CDR2: LGHDT, YNNKEL (reference sequence). V dropped 6 bases and J dropped 0 bases, with 12 bases sitting between them. The CDR3 has 15 amino acids. CDR3 nucleotide sequence: TGTGCCAGCAGTTATCAGGGGAGCTCTGGAAACACCATATATTTT. Its protein is CASSYQGSSGNTIYF.

This clone was seen more than once but under ten times. J is TRBJ2-6 and V is TRBV6-2 or TRBV6-3; 7 nucleotides match TRBD2. Losses at the gene ends were 3 bases for V and 3 bases for J; bases not matched to a gene: 14. The CDR3 consists of 19 residues. CDR1 is MNHEY, CDR2 SVGEGT, per germline. This chain's CDR3 is CASSYPRERGRVGANVLTF. The CDR3 nucleotides are TGTGCCAGCAGTTATCCACGGGAGCGGGGTAGAGTTGGGGCCAACGTCCTGACTTTC.

The CDR3 sequence is CASSLYGSSDTQYF. CDR3 sequence (DNA): TGTGCCAGCAGCTTGTATGGTAGCAGCGATACGCAGTATTTT. The chain combines TRBV5-8 with TRBJ2-3, with no clear D. CDR1 and CDR2 from the germline V gene are SGHTS and YDEGEE. Trimming pared 1 base from V and 6 bases from J, leaving 12 bases between. The CDR3 runs 14 residues.

The chain employs TRBV3-1 (or the pseudogene TRBV3-2) and TRBJ2-6; the D gene is possibly TRBD1 (5 bases). From germline, CDR1 is LGHDT and CDR2 YNNKEL (reference sequence). Trimming pared 8 bases from V and 2 bases from J, leaving 13 bases between. The CDR3 is 15 amino acids. The CDR3 reads CASSLRQTGANVLTF. The CDR3 DNA is TGTGCCAGCTCCCTGAGACAGACTGGGGCCAACGTCCTGACTTTC.

This chain joins TRBV28 and TRBJ1-4; tentative D call: TRBD1 (5 bases). The CDR3 has 14 amino acids. Germline V lookup: CDR1 MDHEN, CDR2 SYDVKM. V was shortened by 1 base and J by 8 bases, with 11 bases between the two germline ends. CDR3 amino acids: CASSLLLGPEKLFF. The CDR3 bases are TGTGCCAGCAGTTTATTGCTGGGGCCGGAAAAACTGTTTTTT.

This chain uses TRBV24-1 with TRBJ2-1, with D possibly matching TRBD1 (5 bases). Per germline, CDR1 KGHDR and CDR2 SFDVKD. The ends were cut back, 3 bases at V and 5 bases at J, with 22 bases in the middle. The CDR3 is 18 amino acids. The CDR3 sequence is CATSDHPDFLTRDNEQFF. Written as DNA, the CDR3 is TGTGCCACCAGTGATCACCCTGATTTCCTAACCAGGGACAATGAGCAGTTCTTC.

The rearrangement uses TRBV20-1 and TRBJ1-1; unclear D gene. V was cut by 3 bases and J by 4 bases, with 9 bases left in between. This CDR3 has 12 amino acids. The germline V gene has CDR1 DFQATT and CDR2 SNEGSKA (reference sequence). The CDR3 bases are TGCAGTGCTAGTATACCAGGCACTGAAGCTTTCTTT. The encoded protein is CSASIPGTEAFF.

J is TRBJ2-6 and V is TRBV6-5; 10 bases are shared with TRBD2. V lost 7 bases to trimming and J lost 2 bases; unmatched junction nucleotides: 2. This CDR3 has 15 residues. The germline gives CDR1 MNHEY, CDR2 SVGAGI. DNA of the CDR3: TGTGCCAGCACCAGCGGGGGGGCTGGGGCCAACGTCCTGACTTTC. It specifies CASTSGGAGANVLTF.

This clone was detected once. V gene TRBV5-1 combines with J gene TRBJ2-7, with TRBD2 matching 8 bases. CDR1 is SGHRS and CDR2 is YFSETQ in the germline V gene. The CDR3 runs 16 residues. With 4 bases clipped from V and 5 bases from J, the junction kept 14 bases outside the gene matches. The CDR3 loop reads CASSNRTSLTGHEQYF. CDR3 nucleotide sequence: TGCGCCAGCAGCAACCGGACTAGCTTGACGGGCCACGAGCAGTACTTC.

The chain couples TRBV28 to TRBJ1-4, with 7 nucleotides matching TRBD1. Germline trimming cut 3 bases from V and 7 bases from J; bases unmatched to any gene: 5. The CDR3 is 14 amino acids. Germline V lookup: CDR1 MDHEN, CDR2 SYDVKM. This CDR3 reads CASSFDRVLEKLFF. The CDR3 region has the DNA TGTGCCAGCAGTTTCGACAGGGTTCTTGAAAAACTGTTTTTT. Full variable domain (rest looked up from reference TRBV28 and TRBJ1-4): DVKVTQSSRYLVKRTGEKVFLECVQDMDHENMFWYRQDPGLGLRLIYFSYDVKMKEKGDIPEGYSVSREKKERFSLILESASTNQTSMYLCASSFDRVLEKLFFGSGTQLSVL.